This entry lists 16 T cell receptor beta chains sequenced from one sample in a study of T cell responses to AZD1222 COVID-19 vaccine. The table came from immunoSEQ multiplex PCR; TCRdb's copy has only in-frame clones and leaves some out. The sample holds about 88,000 clones, around 91% seen once. The material was peripheral blood, obtained on day 0 of MenACWY control vaccination. These receptors all come from an adult in good health.

V is TRBV6-2 or TRBV6-3 and J is TRBJ2-3; a weak D match, TRBD1 (8 bases). V lost 1 base to trimming and J lost 1 base, with 24 bases between them. In germline, CDR1 is MNHEY, CDR2 SVGEGT. The CDR3 spans 20 residues. The CDR3 sequence: CASSYFVGQAGLGGTDTQYF. As DNA, the CDR3 is TGTGCCAGCAGTTACTTTGTGGGACAGGCTGGACTAGGCGGCACAGATACGCAGTATTTT.

The sample holds a few counts of this clone. CDR3 coding DNA: TGCGCCAGCAGCTTGACAGGCGCCTCTGGAAACACCATATATTTT. Amino acids: CASSLTGASGNTIYF. This chain uses TRBV5-1 with TRBJ1-3, with a tentative D call TRBD1 (5 bases). CDR3 length: 15 amino acids. Between the trimmed V and J ends, which lost 1 base and 0 bases, there was a span of 8 bases. CDR1 and CDR2 from the germline V gene are SGHRS and YFSETQ.

The V and J genes are TRBV18 and TRBJ2-5; 11 nucleotides match TRBD2. Germline assignment: CDR1 KGHSH and CDR2 LQKENI. V dropped 4 bases and J dropped 2; count of bases not matched to a gene: 3. CDR3 length equals 15 residues. CDR3 residues: CASSRLAGGQETQYF. CDR3 coding DNA: TGTGCCAGCTCACGCCTAGCGGGGGGACAAGAGACCCAGTACTTC.

This clone has a single count. This chain connects TRBV19 to TRBJ2-7; D unclear. Per the germline V gene, CDR1 is LNHDA and CDR2 is SQIVND (reference sequence). The length of the CDR3 is 11 residues. V was pared by 5 bases and J by 3 bases, with 5 bases between. This chain's CDR3 is CASSFNYEQYF. The CDR3, as DNA: TGTGCCAGTAGTTTTAACTACGAGCAGTACTTC.

This clone is a singleton in its sample. The chain employs TRBV5-1 and TRBJ1-1; 10 bases fit TRBD1. Unmatched junction bases numbered 9, after V lost 3 bases and J lost 10 bases. Looked up from germline, CDR1 is SGHRS and CDR2 is YFSETQ. The CDR3 contains 14 residues. The CDR3 protein is CASSSPRTGGRAFF. The CDR3 DNA sequence: TGCGCCAGCAGCTCGCCCCGGACAGGGGGAAGAGCTTTCTTT.

The chain couples TRBV19 to TRBJ1-6; TRBD1 aligns across 7 bases. This CDR3 is 15 amino acids long. Germline V gives CDR1 LNHDA, CDR2 SQIVND (reference sequence). This chain's CDR3 is CARNRGDSYNSPLHF. CDR3 nucleotide sequence: TGTGCTAGAAACAGGGGTGACTCCTATAATTCACCCCTCCACTTT.

This chain uses TRBV10-3 with TRBJ1-1; maybe TRBD1 (6 bases). This CDR3 region has 13 residues. Germline V gene sequence: CDR1 ENHRY, CDR2 SYGVKD. V dropped 9 bases and J dropped 4 bases, with 15 bases sitting between them. DNA for the CDR3: TGTGCCATAGGAGGGGGGCAAGGCACTGAAGCTTTCTTT. Its protein product is CAIGGGQGTEAFF.

The CDR3 loop reads CASSQESASSYNEQFF. The CDR3 DNA reads as TGCGCCAGCAGCCAAGAATCGGCCAGCTCCTACAATGAGCAGTTCTTC. This chain joins TRBV4-3 and TRBJ2-1; no clear D. This CDR3 has 16 amino acids. Per the germline V gene, CDR1 is LGHNA and CDR2 is YSLEER. Trimming left V 0 bases short and J 0 bases short, with 9 bases between.

This clone was seen just once. CDR3 DNA: TGTGCCAGCAGCTACCCACGGGTGAGGGCCCAGTACTTC. It codes for CASSYPRVRAQYF. J is TRBJ2-5 and V is TRBV5-6; possibly TRBD2 for D (5 bases). Germline values: CDR1 SGHDT, CDR2 YYEEEE. V lost 3 bases to trimming and J lost 9 bases, with 15 bases between them. This CDR3 has 13 amino acids.

This chain connects TRBV7-2 to TRBJ2-1; the match to TRBD2 covers 12 bases. CDR1 is SGHTA, CDR2 FQGNSA, per germline. V gave up 5 bases and J gave up 5 bases; unmatched junction bases: 4. This CDR3 region has 15 residues. In DNA form, the CDR3 reads TGTGCCAGCAGCGAGACTAGCGGGGGTGACAATGAGCAGTTCTTC. This sequence encodes CASSETSGGDNEQFF.

The J gene is TRBJ2-5, the V gene TRBV12-3 or TRBV12-4; a weak D match, TRBD2 (5 bases). V lost 6 bases, J lost 7 bases, and 15 bases lay in between. The CDR3 has 13 amino acids. The CDR3 loop is CASSVAMVATQYF. CDR3 bases: TGTGCCAGCAGCGTAGCGATGGTGGCGACCCAGTACTTC.

J is TRBJ2-7 and V is TRBV19, with 8 bases fitting TRBD1. Unmatched junction bases numbered 2, after V lost 6 bases and J lost 1 base. Germline V lookup: CDR1 LNHDA, CDR2 SQIVND (reference sequence). The CDR3 runs to 13 residues. The CDR3 protein is CASSRGQSYEQYF. In DNA form, the CDR3 reads TGTGCCAGTAGCAGGGGGCAGTCCTACGAGCAGTACTTC.

The chain links TRBV4-1 to TRBJ1-3; D is uncertain. There are 16 residues in the CDR3. CDR1 is MGHRA and CDR2 is YSYEKL in the germline V gene. V was cut by 0 bases and J by 2 bases, with 11 bases left in between. The CDR3 nucleotides read TGCGCCAGCAGCCAAGAGTGGGGATCGGCTGGAAACACCATATATTTT. Encoded protein: CASSQEWGSAGNTIYF.

In its sample, this clone was seen a few times. The rearrangement links TRBV19 to TRBJ2-7; D is ambiguous. Germline lookup yields CDR1 LNHDA and CDR2 SQIVND (reference sequence). The CDR3 contains 12 residues. V was shortened by 6 bases and J by 4 bases, with 10 bases between the two germline ends. CDR3 nucleotide sequence: TGTGCCAGTAGGCAAAGTGGGTACGAGCAGTACTTC. Protein product: CASRQSGYEQYF.

Note on this clone: The sample holds other DNA sequences that translate to the same CDR3. The chain carries TRBV18 and TRBJ1-5; a possible D gene is TRBD1 (6 bases). Trimming cost V 2 bases and J 2 bases, with 7 bases left between them. The germline V gene encodes CDR1 KGHSH and CDR2 LQKENI. The CDR3 has 14 residues. CDR3 nucleotides: TGTGCCAGCTCACCAGGGGGCGGCAATCAGCCCCAGCATTTT. This encodes CASSPGGGNQPQHF. The full variable domain, its missing parts supplied by reference TRBV18 and TRBJ1-5, is NAGVMQNPRHLVRRRGQEARLRCSPMKGHSHVYWYRQLPEEGLKFMVYLQKENIIDESGMPKERFSAEFPKEGPSILRIQQVVRGDSAAYFCASSPGGGNQPQHFGDGTRLSIL.

This sequence joins TRBV3-1 (or the pseudogene TRBV3-2) and TRBJ2-3; D could derive from TRBD1 or TRBD2 (6 bases each). This CDR3 has 16 amino acids. Per the germline V gene, CDR1 is LGHDT and CDR2 is YNNKEL (reference sequence). Trimming pared 5 bases from V and 1 base from J, leaving 16 bases between. This CDR3 reads CASSGHSGAGTDTQYF. The CDR3 DNA reads TGTGCCAGCAGCGGACACTCGGGGGCCGGCACAGATACGCAGTATTTT.